This is a list of T cell receptor beta chains from one sample in a study of T cell repertoires in cytomegalovirus infection. TCRdb re-analysed the reads in MiXCR, keeping a single row per CDR3 protein. The sample holds 200,000 to 300,000 distinct CDR3 sequences; roughly an eighth are singletons and the top ten take about 1.5%. Input material: PBMCs. These receptors were taken from a human donor in good health (CMV status not recorded). Some clones in this sample may be carry-over from other donors' samples. The CDR3 runs from the conserved cysteine through the conserved F or W. D genes are given only for firm matches. Size is omitted from some rows. Given values are once, few, many or a class for expanded clones.

D	size	V	J	CDR3	DNA
TRBD2	-	TRBV5-1	TRBJ2-1	CASSLPSGGHNEQFF	TGCGCCAGCAGCCTACCTAGCGGGGGCCACAATGAGCAGTTCTTC
TRBD1	few	TRBV2	TRBJ1-1	CAGSRDSNTEAFF	TGTGCCGGGTCGAGGGACAGTAACACTGAAGCTTTCTTT
TRBD1	many	TRBV7-2	TRBJ1-5	CASSPQGANQPQHF	TGTGCCAGCAGCCCGCAGGGGGCCAATCAGCCCCAGCATTTT
TRBD2	many	TRBV6-2/TRBV6-3	TRBJ2-1	CASSYPTSDEQFF	TGTGCCAGCAGTTATCCCACTAGCGATGAGCAGTTCTTC
-	many	TRBV11-2	TRBJ2-3	CASSPGADTQYF	TGTGCCAGCAGCCCAGGAGCAGATACGCAGTATTTT
TRBD2	many	TRBV7-2	TRBJ2-3	CASSPRTSGDGDTQYF	TGTGCCAGCAGCCCGCGGACTAGCGGGGATGGAGATACGCAGTATTTT
-	-	TRBV29-1	TRBJ2-1	CSVARENEMDEQFF	TGCAGCGTTGCCCGGGAGAATGAAATGGATGAGCAGTTCTTC
TRBD1	-	TRBV9	TRBJ1-5	CASSPDPGQSNQPQHF	TGTGCCAGCAGTCCCGACCCGGGACAGAGCAATCAGCCCCAGCATTTT
-	-	TRBV12-3/TRBV12-4	TRBJ1-1	CASSPSAYTEAFF	TGTGCCAGCAGTCCCTCGGCGTACACTGAAGCTTTCTTT
-	few	TRBV2	TRBJ1-3	CAIQGSSGNTIYF	TGTGCCATACAGGGCAGCTCTGGAAACACCATATATTTT
TRBD1	few	TRBV28	TRBJ1-2	CASSFLGQRNYGYTF	TGTGCCAGCAGTTTCCTGGGACAGAGAAACTATGGCTACACCTTC
TRBD1	many	TRBV19	TRBJ2-1	CATMLRDSTYNEQFF	TGTGCCACAATGTTACGGGACAGCACCTACAATGAGCAGTTCTTC
-	-	TRBV19	TRBJ1-5	CASSRAILNQPQHF	TGTGCCAGTAGTAGGGCCATTCTAAATCAGCCCCAGCATTTT
-	many	TRBV7-2	TRBJ2-1	CASSSLADNYNEQFF	TGTGCCAGCAGCTCGTTAGCGGATAACTACAATGAGCAGTTCTTC
-	few	TRBV11-2	TRBJ1-6	CASSPRQDGSPLHF	TGTGCCAGCAGTCCAAGGCAGGATGGCTCACCCCTCCACTTT
TRBD1	many	TRBV7-8	TRBJ2-5	CASSSHRDREETQYF	TGTGCCAGCAGCTCCCACCGGGACAGAGAAGAGACCCAGTACTTC
-	few	TRBV2	TRBJ1-2	CASSGEGYGYTF	TGTGCCAGCAGTGGTGAAGGCTATGGCTACACCTTC
-	few	TRBV30	TRBJ2-5	CAWSVDYLTLLYF	TGTGCCTGGAGTGTAGACTACCTCACCCTACTCTACTTC
-	many	TRBV5-6	TRBJ2-1	CASSLGRPPLWQFF	TGTGCCAGCAGCTTGGGACGGCCCCCCTTATGGCAGTTCTTC
-	few	TRBV19	TRBJ1-1	CASSIRNTEAFF	TGTGCCAGTAGTATCCGGAACACTGAAGCTTTCTTT
-	many	TRBV7-2	TRBJ2-1	CASRFDANEQFF	TGTGCCAGCAGATTTGACGCAAATGAGCAGTTCTTC
-	many	TRBV7-2	TRBJ2-5	CASRKVVGETQYF	TGTGCCAGCCGGAAGGTTGTGGGAGAGACCCAGTACTTC
-	once	TRBV7-9	TRBJ1-1	CASSPRSMNTEAFF	TGTGCCAGCAGCCCGAGGTCTATGAACACTGAAGCTTTCTTT
-	many	TRBV6-2/TRBV6-3	TRBJ1-1	CASRPLAGNTEAFF	TGTGCCAGCAGGCCCCTGGCGGGGAACACTGAAGCTTTCTTT
TRBD1	-	TRBV5-1	TRBJ1-1	CASSLGTGVPKATEAFF	TGCGCCAGCAGCTTAGGGACAGGGGTCCCCAAGGCGACTGAAGCTTTCTTT
-	many	TRBV7-2	TRBJ1-5	CASSLVLRGGPQHF	TGTGCCAGCAGCTTAGTTCTCCGGGGCGGGCCCCAGCATTTT
TRBD1	many	TRBV7-2	TRBJ2-7	CASSLVGTGGTLIKEQYF	TGTGCCAGCAGCTTAGTCGGGACAGGGGGGACGTTAATAAAGGAGCAGTACTTC
TRBD1	few	TRBV7-2	TRBJ2-1	CASSLGTVYNEQFF	TGTGCCAGCAGCCTGGGGACAGTCTACAATGAGCAGTTCTTC
-	few	TRBV20-1	TRBJ2-7	CSASAPTVVYEQYF	TGCAGTGCTAGCGCCCCAACGGTAGTCTACGAGCAGTACTTC
-	many	TRBV7-2	TRBJ2-5	CASSFIAQETQYF	TGTGCCAGCAGCTTCATTGCGCAAGAGACCCAGTACTTC
-	few	TRBV2	TRBJ2-1	CASSEHNEQFF	TGTGCCAGCAGTGAACACAATGAGCAGTTCTTC
TRBD2	-	TRBV27	TRBJ2-1	CASSSTSGSSYNEQFF	TGTGCCAGCAGTTCAACTAGCGGGAGCTCCTACAATGAGCAGTTCTTC
-	many	TRBV20-1	TRBJ2-3	CSATGLAGTDTQYF	TGCAGTGCAACTGGCCTAGCAGGCACAGATACGCAGTATTTT
TRBD2	many	TRBV27	TRBJ2-1	CASSYRTSGSYNEQFF	TGTGCCAGCAGTTACCGGACTAGCGGCTCCTACAATGAGCAGTTCTTC
TRBD2	-	TRBV4-3	TRBJ2-1	CASSQDWAGAYNEQFF	TGCGCCAGCAGCCAAGATTGGGCGGGGGCCTACAATGAGCAGTTCTTC
-	many	TRBV28	TRBJ1-5	CASSVEGDGNQPQHF	TGTGCCAGCAGCGTCGAGGGGGATGGCAATCAGCCCCAGCATTTT
TRBD1	-	TRBV25-1	TRBJ1-2	CASSEAGDRGLDGYTF	TGTGCCAGCAGTGAAGCGGGGGACAGGGGGCTGGATGGCTACACCTTC
TRBD2	many	TRBV6-2/TRBV6-3	TRBJ2-3	CASSYETSGTDTQYF	TGTGCCAGCAGTTACGAGACTAGCGGCACAGATACGCAGTATTTT
TRBD1	many	TRBV7-2	TRBJ1-1	CASSLLQGALMNTEAFF	TGTGCCAGCAGCTTACTACAGGGGGCTCTCATGAACACTGAAGCTTTCTTT
-	few	TRBV3-1	TRBJ2-5	CASSQRMIRASQQETQYF	TGTGCCAGCAGCCAGAGAATGATCAGGGCAAGCCAACAAGAGACCCAGTACTTC
-	many	TRBV3-1	TRBJ1-1	CASTEVRAHGKAFF	TGTGCCAGCACCGAGGTCCGGGCCCACGGCAAAGCTTTCTTT
-	many	TRBV7-2	TRBJ1-5	CASSLGPRRGRSNQPQHF	TGTGCCAGCAGCTTAGGGCCCCGCAGGGGAAGGAGCAATCAGCCCCAGCATTTT
-	many	TRBV29-1	TRBJ2-7	CSVGLSSYEQYF	TGCAGCGTCGGACTGAGCTCCTACGAGCAGTACTTC